The 24 T cell receptor beta chains presented below share a single source sample, sequenced in a study of T-cell reconstitution after alpha-beta-depleted transplantation in children. During its preparation, the TCRbeta library received unique molecular identifiers. TCRdb called the PCR reads again in MiXCR, with one record for every CDR3 protein. The table has 200,000 to 250,000 distinct CDR3 sequences, approximately 8.4% seen once. Sequencing used PBMCs, mostly from graft donor cells, obtained 360 days after TCRalphabeta/CD19-depleted stem cell transplant. The receptors come from a male patient under 10 years old who had a stem cell transplant for acute myeloid leukemia, so the T cells may come from the graft donor.

This clonotype was counted a few times. The chain is built from TRBV5-1 and TRBJ1-4; tentatively, D is TRBD1 (5 bases). The V end was cut by 0 bases, the J end by 0 bases, with 9 bases between. The CDR3 runs 16 residues. Germline V gives CDR1 SGHRS, CDR2 YFSETQ. CDR3 loop: CASSLARTTTNEKLFF. CDR3 in DNA: TGCGCCAGCAGCTTGGCCCGGACAACAACTAATGAAAAACTGTTTTTT.

J is TRBJ2-5 and V is TRBV29-1; 13 bases align to TRBD2. This CDR3 contains 13 residues. The V gene's germline CDR1 is SQVTM and CDR2 ANQGSEA. J lost 5 bases, V lost 3 bases, and 0 bases had no gene match. CDR3 protein: CSVEGLAGETQYF. The CDR3 DNA sequence: TGCAGCGTTGAGGGACTAGCGGGGGAGACCCAGTACTTC.

The V call is TRBV12-3 or TRBV12-4, the J call TRBJ2-3; 9 bases agree with TRBD2. Germline trimming cut 5 bases from V and 2 bases from J; bases unmatched to any gene: 8. There are 16 residues in the CDR3. CDR3 amino acids: CASSLQRGVITDTQYF. The DNA of the CDR3 is TGTGCCAGCAGTCTGCAGCGGGGGGTCATCACAGATACGCAGTATTTT.

This clonotype was detected many times. The rearrangement links TRBV5-1 to TRBJ1-1, with TRBD1 identical over 12 bases. The CDR3 runs to 17 residues. Trimming removed 4 bases from V and 5 bases from J; junction bases left unmatched: 12. Per germline, CDR1 SGHRS and CDR2 YFSETQ. The CDR3 reads CASSRTGTGGLGTEAFF. For the CDR3, the DNA is TGCGCCAGCAGCCGAACCGGGACAGGGGGCTTGGGGACTGAAGCTTTCTTT.

This chain links TRBV20-1 with TRBJ1-1, with D hard to call. V gave up 0 bases and J gave up 8 bases, with 10 bases separating them. Germline V gene lookup returns CDR1 DFQATT and CDR2 SNEGSKA (reference sequence). There are 12 residues in the CDR3. The CDR3 here is CSARDLTEEAFF. CDR3 nucleotide sequence: TGCAGTGCTAGAGATTTAACGGAAGAAGCTTTCTTT.

There are many counts of this clonotype. The chain recombines TRBV6-2 or TRBV6-3 with TRBJ2-1; the D gene is possibly TRBD1 (5 bases). V dropped 2 bases and J dropped 1 base, with 9 bases sitting between them. Germline assignment: CDR1 MNHEY and CDR2 SVGEGT. This CDR3 spans 15 amino acids. In nucleotides, the CDR3 is TGTGCCAGCAGTTACCCCAGGGTTTCCTACAATGAGCAGTTCTTC. Translating it yields CASSYPRVSYNEQFF.

Ten or more counts support this clonotype. The chain couples TRBV12-3 or TRBV12-4 to TRBJ2-2; possibly TRBD2 for D (5 bases). The CDR3 contains 13 residues. Trimming left V 6 bases short and J 4 bases short, with 9 bases between. The CDR3 is CASRSTSTGELFF. The CDR3 DNA reads TGTGCCAGCAGATCAACTAGCACCGGGGAGCTGTTTTTT.

V and J are TRBV20-1 and TRBJ2-5, with D uncertain. Deletions cut 3 bases from V and 3 bases from J, with 8 bases between. CDR3 length: 12 amino acids. In germline, CDR1 is DFQATT, CDR2 SNEGSKA (reference sequence). The CDR3 DNA sequence: TGCAGTGCTAGCAGGACCGAAGAGACCCAGTACTTC. Protein: CSASRTEETQYF.

This sequence joins TRBV18 and TRBJ2-5; no definite D call. Germline CDR1 reads KGHSH; CDR2 reads LQKENI. CDR3 length: 15 residues. Trimming took off 2 bases at V and 5 bases at J, with 15 bases between the two ends. DNA of the CDR3: TGTGCCAGCTCACCAACTGGGGTGTCATGGGAGACCCAGTACTTC. As protein: CASSPTGVSWETQYF.

In its sample, this clonotype was seen a few times. CDR3 residues: CATSREGTSDNEQFF. The CDR3 DNA reads as TGTGCCACCAGCAGAGAGGGGACTAGTGACAATGAGCAGTTCTTC. V usage is TRBV15 and J usage is TRBJ2-1; the match to TRBD2 covers 8 bases. Per the germline V gene, CDR1 is LNHNV and CDR2 is YYDKDF (reference sequence). J was trimmed by 5 bases and V by 0 bases; bases with no gene match: 3. This CDR3 has 15 residues.

Ten or more counts support this clonotype. The V gene is TRBV29-1, the J gene TRBJ2-1; D gene uncertain. There are 13 residues in the CDR3. Germline loops: CDR1 SQVTM, CDR2 ANQGSEA. Deletions cut 7 bases from V and 0 bases from J, with 10 bases between. The CDR3 spells CSGRPSSYNEQFF. The CDR3 DNA reads TGCAGCGGGCGACCGAGCTCCTACAATGAGCAGTTCTTC.

This clonotype was found a few times. The rearrangement joins TRBV20-1 to TRBJ1-1; D perhaps matches TRBD1 (5 bases). Trimming removed 5 bases at V and 2 bases at J, with 15 bases between. Germline assignment: CDR1 DFQATT and CDR2 SNEGSKA (reference sequence). The CDR3 contains 14 residues. For the CDR3, the DNA is TGCAGTGCTGAAGCCGGGACGCCCAACACTGAAGCTTTCTTT. This translates into CSAEAGTPNTEAFF.

At least ten counts were recorded for this clonotype. V gene TRBV6-5 combines with J gene TRBJ1-5, with D possibly matching TRBD1 (5 bases). Per germline, CDR1 MNHEY and CDR2 SVGAGI. V was pared by 3 bases and J by 3 bases, with 12 bases between. CDR3 size: 15 residues. As DNA, the CDR3 is TGTGCCAGCAGTTATAGGCAGGGACTCAATCAGCCCCAGCATTTT. Residues: CASSYRQGLNQPQHF.

Note on this clonotype: A much larger clone lies a single base off, so this may be a read error. The chain joins TRBV29-1 to TRBJ2-5; D gene ambiguous. CDR1 and CDR2 from the germline V gene are SQVTM and ANQGSEA. Deletions cut 4 bases from V and 1 base from J, with 7 bases between. The CDR3 runs to 12 residues. The CDR3 protein is CSVAALQETQYF. Here the CDR3 DNA reads TGCAGCGTTGCGGCCCTCCAAGAGACCCAGTACTTC.

The genes are TRBV10-3 and TRBJ2-5; the D gene is possibly TRBD2 (6 bases). Trimming removed 4 bases at V and 5 bases at J, with 14 bases between. CDR3 length equals 14 residues. The V gene's germline CDR1 is ENHRY and CDR2 SYGVKD. The CDR3 DNA sequence: TGTGCCATCAGTGCACCCGGGACTGGGGAGACCCAGTACTTC. It encodes CAISAPGTGETQYF.

Turning to this clonotype: A much bigger clone sits one base away, suggesting this may be a read error. The chain links TRBV5-1 to TRBJ2-5; 7 bases agree with TRBD1. Germline values: CDR1 SGHRS, CDR2 YFSETQ. This CDR3 spans 15 amino acids. The CDR3 reads CASSLDGQVEETRYF. DNA for the CDR3: TGCGCCAGCAGCTTGGACGGACAGGTGGAAGAGACCCGGTACTTC.

This clonotype was seen a few times. V and J are TRBV24-1 and TRBJ1-4; D is unclear. V lost 12 bases and J 8 bases, leaving 18 bases between the germline ends. From germline, CDR1 is KGHDR and CDR2 SFDVKD. This CDR3 has 13 residues. The CDR3 DNA is TGTGCCCCAGGCCGGGAACTGTCGGAAAAACTGTTTTTT. This encodes CAPGRELSEKLFF.

This clonotype was counted many times. The rearrangement uses TRBV7-2 and TRBJ1-2; D remains ambiguous. The CDR3 totals 14 residues. Germline loops: CDR1 SGHTA, CDR2 FQGNSA. The V and J ends lost 0 bases and 5 bases respectively, with 10 bases between them. The CDR3 bases are TGTGCCAGCAGCTTAGCGCAGCGGCTTTATGGCTACACCTTC. Translated: CASSLAQRLYGYTF.

The sample holds many counts of this clonotype. The chain links TRBV3-1 to TRBJ2-3; TRBD2 aligns across 7 bases. This CDR3 contains 16 residues. V lost 0 bases to trimming and J lost 4 bases; unmatched junction nucleotides: 7. In germline, CDR1 is LGHDT, CDR2 YNNKEL (reference sequence). CDR3 in amino acids: CASSQDGLDGADTQYF. CDR3 nucleotide sequence: TGTGCCAGCAGCCAAGACGGACTAGACGGAGCAGATACGCAGTATTTT.

This clonotype was detected ten times or more. The gene calls are TRBV20-1 and TRBJ2-7; D not resolved. CDR3 length: 13 residues. V was pared by 7 bases and J by 2 bases, with 15 bases between. From germline, CDR1 is DFQATT and CDR2 SNEGSKA (reference sequence). CDR3 in DNA: TGCAGTGTTACGGGCCCGGCCCCCTACGAGCAGTACTTC. Translated: CSVTGPAPYEQYF.

This clonotype was found a few times. This CDR3 is CASSASGTDTQYF. In nucleotides, the CDR3 is TGTGCCAGCAGTGCCTCCGGGACAGATACGCAGTATTTT. V gene TRBV12-3 or TRBV12-4 combines with J gene TRBJ2-3; the D is unclear. This CDR3 has 13 amino acids. V lost 5 bases and J lost 3, with 9 bases in between.

This clonotype showed up many times. The chain couples TRBV11-2 to TRBJ2-7; 8 bases match TRBD2. Germline lookup yields CDR1 SGHAT and CDR2 FQNNGV. The CDR3 length is 16 residues. After removal of 1 base from V and 3 bases from J, the junction contained 8 bases not matched to a gene. CDR3 bases: TGTGCCAGCAGCTTAGGGGGACTAGGTCTCGACTACGAGCAGTACTTC. Translating gives CASSLGGLGLDYEQYF.

This clonotype occurred many times. The V call is TRBV7-9, the J call TRBJ2-1, with a weak D call TRBD2 (6 bases). The CDR3 consists of 14 residues. Germline CDR1 SEHNR, CDR2 FQNEAQ (reference sequence). The germline V and J ends were trimmed by 10 bases and 0 bases, with 13 bases remaining between them. Written as DNA, the CDR3 is TGTGCCATTTCTAGCGAGACCTCCTACAATGAGCAGTTCTTC. Protein product: CAISSETSYNEQFF.

The table lists this clonotype with many counts. The J gene is TRBJ2-4, the V gene TRBV14; TRBD1 is a possible D gene (5 bases). Germline values: CDR1 SGHDN, CDR2 FVKESK. This CDR3 is built from 15 residues. V was trimmed by 5 bases and J by 0 bases, leaving 11 bases between them. The CDR3, as DNA: TGTGCCAGCAGCGAGACAGCCATAGCCAAAAACATTCAGTACTTC. Protein product: CASSETAIAKNIQYF.